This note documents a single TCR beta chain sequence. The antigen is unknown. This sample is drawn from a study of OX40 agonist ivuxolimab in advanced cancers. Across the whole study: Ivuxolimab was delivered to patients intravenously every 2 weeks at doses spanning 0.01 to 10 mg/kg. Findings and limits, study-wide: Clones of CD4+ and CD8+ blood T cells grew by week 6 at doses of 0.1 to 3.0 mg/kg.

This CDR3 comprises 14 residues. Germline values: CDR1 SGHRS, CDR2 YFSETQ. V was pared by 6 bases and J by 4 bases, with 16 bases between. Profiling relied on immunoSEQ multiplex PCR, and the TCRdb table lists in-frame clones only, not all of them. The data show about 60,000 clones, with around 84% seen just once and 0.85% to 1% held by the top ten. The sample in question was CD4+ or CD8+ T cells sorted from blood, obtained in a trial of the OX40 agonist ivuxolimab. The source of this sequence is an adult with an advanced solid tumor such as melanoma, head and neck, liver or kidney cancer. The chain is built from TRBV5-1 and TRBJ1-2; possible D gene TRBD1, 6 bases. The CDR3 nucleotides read TGCGCCAGCAAACAGGGCCCGGGCTTCTATGGCTACACCTTC. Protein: CASKQGPGFYGYTF.